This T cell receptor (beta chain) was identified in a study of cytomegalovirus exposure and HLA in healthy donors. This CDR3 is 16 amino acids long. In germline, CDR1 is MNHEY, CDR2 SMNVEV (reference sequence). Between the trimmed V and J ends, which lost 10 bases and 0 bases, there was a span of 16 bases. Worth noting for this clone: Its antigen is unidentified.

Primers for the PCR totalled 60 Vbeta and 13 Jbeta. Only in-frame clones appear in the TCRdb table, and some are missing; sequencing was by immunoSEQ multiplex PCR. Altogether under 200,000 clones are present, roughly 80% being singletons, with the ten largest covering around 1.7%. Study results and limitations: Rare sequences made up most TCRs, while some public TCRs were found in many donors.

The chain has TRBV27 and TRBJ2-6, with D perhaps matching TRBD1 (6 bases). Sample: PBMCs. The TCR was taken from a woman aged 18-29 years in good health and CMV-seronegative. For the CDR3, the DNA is TGTGCCACCGCTAGGGACACAAGCTCTGGGGCCAACGTCCTGACTTTC. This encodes CATARDTSSGANVLTF. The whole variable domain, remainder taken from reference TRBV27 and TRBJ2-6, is EAQVTQNPRYLITVTGKKLTVTCSQNMNHEYMSWYRQDPGLGLRQIYYSMNVEVTDKGDVPEGYKVSRKEKRNFPLILESPSPNQTSLYFCATARDTSSGANVLTFGAGSRLTVL.